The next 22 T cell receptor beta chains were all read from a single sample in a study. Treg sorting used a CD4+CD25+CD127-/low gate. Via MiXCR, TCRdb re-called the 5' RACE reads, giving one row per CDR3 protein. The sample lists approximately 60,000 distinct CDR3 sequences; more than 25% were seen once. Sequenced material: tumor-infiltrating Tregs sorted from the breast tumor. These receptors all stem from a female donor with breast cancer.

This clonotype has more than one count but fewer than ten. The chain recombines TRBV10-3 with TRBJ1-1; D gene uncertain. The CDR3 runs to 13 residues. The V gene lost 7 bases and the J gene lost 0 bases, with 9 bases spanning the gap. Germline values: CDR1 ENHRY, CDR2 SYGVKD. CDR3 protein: CAINDLMNTEAFF. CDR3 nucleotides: TGTGCCATCAATGACCTCATGAACACTGAAGCTTTCTTT.

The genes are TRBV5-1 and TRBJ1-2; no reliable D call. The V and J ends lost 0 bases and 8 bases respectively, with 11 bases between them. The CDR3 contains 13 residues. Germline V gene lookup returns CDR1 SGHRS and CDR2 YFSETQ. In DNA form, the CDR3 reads TGCGCCAGCAGCTTGGAGACCCAGGAGGGCTACACCTTC. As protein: CASSLETQEGYTF.

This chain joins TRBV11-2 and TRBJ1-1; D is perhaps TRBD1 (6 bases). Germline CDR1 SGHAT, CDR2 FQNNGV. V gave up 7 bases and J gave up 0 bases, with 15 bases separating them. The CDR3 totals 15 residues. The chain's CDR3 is CASNPRGRMNTEAFF. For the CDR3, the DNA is TGTGCCAGCAACCCTAGGGGGAGAATGAACACTGAAGCTTTCTTT. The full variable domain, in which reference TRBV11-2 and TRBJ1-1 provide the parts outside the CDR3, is EAGVAQSPRYKIIEKRQSVAFWCNPISGHATLYWYQQILGQGPKLLIQFQNNGVVDDSQLPKDRFSAERLKGVDSTLKIQPAKLEDSAVYLCASNPRGRMNTEAFFGQGTRLTVV.

For the CDR3, the DNA is TGTGCCAGCAGTCGCCTTTACGAGCAGTACTTC. Translating gives CASSRLYEQYF. This rearrangement joins TRBV12-3 or TRBV12-4 to TRBJ2-7, with D hard to call. This CDR3 is built from 11 residues. The V end was cut by 5 bases, the J end by 4 bases, with 6 bases between.

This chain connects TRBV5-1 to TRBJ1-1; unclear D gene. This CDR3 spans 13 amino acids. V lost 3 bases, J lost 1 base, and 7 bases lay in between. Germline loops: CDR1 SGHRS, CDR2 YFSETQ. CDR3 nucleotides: TGCGCCAGCAGCTCCCGGGGGAACACTGAAGCTTTCTTT. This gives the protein CASSSRGNTEAFF.

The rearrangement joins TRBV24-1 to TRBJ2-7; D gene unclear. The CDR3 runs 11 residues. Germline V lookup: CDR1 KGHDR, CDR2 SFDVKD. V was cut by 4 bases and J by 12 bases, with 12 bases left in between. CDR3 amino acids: CATSDGVQVYF. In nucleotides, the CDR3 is TGTGCCACCAGTGACGGCGTCCAAGTGTACTTC.

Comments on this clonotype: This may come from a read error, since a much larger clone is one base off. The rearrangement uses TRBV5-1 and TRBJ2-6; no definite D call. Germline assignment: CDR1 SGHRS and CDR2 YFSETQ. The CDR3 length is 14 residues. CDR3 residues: CTSSLATGANVLTF. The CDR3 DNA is TGCACCAGCAGCTTAGCAACTGGGGCCAACGTCCTGACTTTC.

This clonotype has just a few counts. For the CDR3, the DNA is TGTGCCAGCAGTGAAGCGGCGGGAGGGGCAGATACGCAGTATTTT. It encodes CASSEAAGGADTQYF. This rearrangement joins TRBV6-1 to TRBJ2-3, with TRBD2 identical over 9 bases. The CDR3 loop spans 15 amino acids. V was clipped by 0 bases and J by 4 bases; unmatched bases: 2. Germline-derived CDR1 and CDR2 are MNHNS and SASEGT.

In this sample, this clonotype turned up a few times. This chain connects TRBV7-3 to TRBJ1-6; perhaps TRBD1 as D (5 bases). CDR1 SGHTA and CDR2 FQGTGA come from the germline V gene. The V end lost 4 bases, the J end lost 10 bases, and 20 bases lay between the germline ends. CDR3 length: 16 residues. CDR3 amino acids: CASSSQGPSKGSPLHF. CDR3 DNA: TGTGCCAGCAGCTCCCAGGGACCCTCGAAGGGGTCACCCCTCCACTTT. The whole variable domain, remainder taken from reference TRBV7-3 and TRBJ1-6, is GAGVSQTPSNKVTEKGKYVELRCDPISGHTALYWYRQSLGQGPEFLIYFQGTGAADDSGLPNDRFFAVRPEGSVSTLKIQRTERGDSAVYLCASSSQGPSKGSPLHFGNGTRLTVT.

This CDR3 is CASSAQPGQGATEAFF. The DNA of the CDR3 is TGTGCCAGCAGCGCGCAGCCGGGACAGGGTGCGACTGAAGCTTTCTTT. The rearrangement joins TRBV9 to TRBJ1-1, with TRBD1 identical over 9 bases. Germline CDR1 and CDR2: SGDLS and YYNGEE. The CDR3 consists of 16 residues. Unmatched junction bases numbered 11, after V lost 3 bases and J lost 5 bases.

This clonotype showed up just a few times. DNA for the CDR3: TGTGCCAGCAGGCTTACAGGGTCGAGCTACACCTTC. This encodes CASRLTGSSYTF. J is TRBJ1-2 and V is TRBV2; maybe TRBD1 (6 bases). The CDR3 is made up of 12 amino acids. Germline CDR1 reads SNHLY; CDR2 reads FYNNEI. Trimming removed 6 bases from V and 9 bases from J, with 14 bases in between.

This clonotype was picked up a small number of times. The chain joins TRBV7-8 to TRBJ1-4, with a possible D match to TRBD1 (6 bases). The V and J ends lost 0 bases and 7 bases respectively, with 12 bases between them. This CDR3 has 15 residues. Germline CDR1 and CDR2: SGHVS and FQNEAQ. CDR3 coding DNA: TGTGCCAGCAGCTTAGCGGGGGGGGCGAGTGAAAAACTGTTTTTT. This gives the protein CASSLAGGASEKLFF.

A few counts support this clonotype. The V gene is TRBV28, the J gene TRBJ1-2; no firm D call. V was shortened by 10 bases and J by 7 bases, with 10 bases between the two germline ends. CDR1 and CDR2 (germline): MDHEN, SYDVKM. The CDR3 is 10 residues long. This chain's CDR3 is CATHTTGYTF. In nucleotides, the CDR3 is TGTGCCACCCATACCACTGGCTACACCTTC.

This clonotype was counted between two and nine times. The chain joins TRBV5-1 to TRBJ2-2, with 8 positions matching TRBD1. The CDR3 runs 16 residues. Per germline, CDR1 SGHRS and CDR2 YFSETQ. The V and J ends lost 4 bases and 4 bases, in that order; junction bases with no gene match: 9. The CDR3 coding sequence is TGCGCCAGCAGCCACAGGGGGAAGGATCGCACCGGGGAGCTGTTTTTT. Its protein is CASSHRGKDRTGELFF.

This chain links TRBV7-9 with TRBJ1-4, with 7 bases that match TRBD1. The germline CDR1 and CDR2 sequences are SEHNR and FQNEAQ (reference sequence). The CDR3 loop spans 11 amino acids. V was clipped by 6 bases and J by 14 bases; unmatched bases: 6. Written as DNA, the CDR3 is TGTGCCAGCAGTAACGGACAGGCCCTGTTTTTT. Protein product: CASSNGQALFF.

CDR3 region: CASSLQGLVGATQYF. CDR3 DNA sequence: TGCGCCAGCAGCTTGCAGGGACTAGTCGGGGCGACCCAGTACTTC. This chain joins TRBV5-1 and TRBJ2-5, with 8 bases that match TRBD2. J gave up 7 bases and V 1 base, and 9 bases lay outside the gene matches. The CDR3 contains 15 residues. Germline V gene data show CDR1 as SGHRS and CDR2 as YFSETQ. The full variable domain, its missing parts supplied by reference TRBV5-1 and TRBJ2-5, is KAGVTQTPRYLIKTRGQQVTLSCSPISGHRSVSWYQQTPGQGLQFLFEYFSETQRNKGNFPGRFSGRQFSNSRSEMNVSTLELGDSALYLCASSLQGLVGATQYFGPGTRLLVL.

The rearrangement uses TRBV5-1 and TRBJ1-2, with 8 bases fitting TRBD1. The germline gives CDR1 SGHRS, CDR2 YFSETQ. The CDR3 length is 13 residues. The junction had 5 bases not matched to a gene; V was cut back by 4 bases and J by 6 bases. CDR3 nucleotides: TGCGCCAGCAGCATGCCAGGGGGCGATGGCTACACCTTC. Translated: CASSMPGGDGYTF.

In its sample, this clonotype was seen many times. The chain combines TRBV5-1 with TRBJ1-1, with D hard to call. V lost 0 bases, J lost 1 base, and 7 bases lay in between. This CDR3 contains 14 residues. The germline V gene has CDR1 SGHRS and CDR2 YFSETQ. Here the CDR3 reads CASSLDARNTEAFF. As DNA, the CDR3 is TGCGCCAGCAGCTTGGACGCCAGGAACACTGAAGCTTTCTTT.

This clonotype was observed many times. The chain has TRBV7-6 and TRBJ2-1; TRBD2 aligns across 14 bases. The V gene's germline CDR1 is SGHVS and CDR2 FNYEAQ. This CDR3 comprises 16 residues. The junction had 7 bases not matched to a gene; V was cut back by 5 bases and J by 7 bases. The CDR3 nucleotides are TGTGCCAGCAGCCTGGGGACTAGCGGGAGTAATAATGAGCAGTTCTTC. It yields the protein CASSLGTSGSNNEQFF.

In nucleotides, the CDR3 is TGTGCCAGCAGTTTAGGGACAGCTATCTATGGCTACACCTTC. Its translation: CASSLGTAIYGYTF. This sequence joins TRBV28 and TRBJ1-2; 7 bases are shared with TRBD1. Germline loops: CDR1 MDHEN, CDR2 SYDVKM. Trimming at V came to 2 bases and at J to 4 bases, leaving 4 bases not matched to a gene. CDR3 length: 14 residues.

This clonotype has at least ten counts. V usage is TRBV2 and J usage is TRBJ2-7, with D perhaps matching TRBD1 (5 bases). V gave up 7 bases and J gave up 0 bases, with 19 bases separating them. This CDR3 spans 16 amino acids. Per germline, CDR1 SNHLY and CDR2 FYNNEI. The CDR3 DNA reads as TGTGCCAGCAAGGACCAACGACAGAAACTCTCCTACGAGCAGTACTTC. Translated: CASKDQRQKLSYEQYF.

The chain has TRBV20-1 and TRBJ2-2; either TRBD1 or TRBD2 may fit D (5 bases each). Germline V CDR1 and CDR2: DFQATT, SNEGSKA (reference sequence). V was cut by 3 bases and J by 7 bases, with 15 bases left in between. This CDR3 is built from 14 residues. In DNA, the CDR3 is TGCAGTGCTAGCCGGGACCTGGGAAGCGGGGAGCTGTTTTTT. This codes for CSASRDLGSGELFF.